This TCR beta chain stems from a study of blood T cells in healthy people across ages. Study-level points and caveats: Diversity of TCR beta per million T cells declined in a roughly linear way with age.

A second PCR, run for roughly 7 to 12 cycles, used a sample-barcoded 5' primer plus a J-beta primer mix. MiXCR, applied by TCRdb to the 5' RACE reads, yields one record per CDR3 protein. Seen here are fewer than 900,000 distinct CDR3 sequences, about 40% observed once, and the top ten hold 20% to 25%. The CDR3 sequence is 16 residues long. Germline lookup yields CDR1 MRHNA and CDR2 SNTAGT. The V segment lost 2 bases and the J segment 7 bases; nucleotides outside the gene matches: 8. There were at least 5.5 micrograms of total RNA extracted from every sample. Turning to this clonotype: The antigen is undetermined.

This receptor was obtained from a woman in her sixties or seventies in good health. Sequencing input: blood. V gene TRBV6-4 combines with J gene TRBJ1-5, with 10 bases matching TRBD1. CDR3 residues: CASSDRTGGVRQPQHF. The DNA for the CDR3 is TGTGCCAGCAGTGACAGGACAGGGGGTGTTAGGCAGCCCCAGCATTTT.